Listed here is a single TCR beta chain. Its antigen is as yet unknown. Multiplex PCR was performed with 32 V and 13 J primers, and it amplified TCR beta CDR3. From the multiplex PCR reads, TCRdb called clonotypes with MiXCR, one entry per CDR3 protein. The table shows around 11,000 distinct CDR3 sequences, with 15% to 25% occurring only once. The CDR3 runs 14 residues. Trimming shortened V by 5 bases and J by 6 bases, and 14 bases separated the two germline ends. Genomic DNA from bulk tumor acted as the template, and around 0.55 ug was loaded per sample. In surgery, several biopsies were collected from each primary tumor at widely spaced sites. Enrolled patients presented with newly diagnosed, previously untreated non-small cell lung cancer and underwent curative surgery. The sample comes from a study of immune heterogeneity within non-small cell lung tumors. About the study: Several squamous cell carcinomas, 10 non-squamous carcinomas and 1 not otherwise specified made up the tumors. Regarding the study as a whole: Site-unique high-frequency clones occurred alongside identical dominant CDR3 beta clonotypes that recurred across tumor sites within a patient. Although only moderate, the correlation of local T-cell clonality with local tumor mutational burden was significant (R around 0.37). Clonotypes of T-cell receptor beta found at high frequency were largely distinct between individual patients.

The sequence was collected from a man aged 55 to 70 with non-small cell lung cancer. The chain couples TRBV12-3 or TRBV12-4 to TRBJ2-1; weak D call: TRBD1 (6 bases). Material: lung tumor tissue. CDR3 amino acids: CASSVRDTFNEQFF. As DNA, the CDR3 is TGTGCCAGCAGTGTCCGGGACACCTTCAATGAGCAGTTCTTC.